The clone carrying this TCR beta chain has only one observation. Only in-frame clones appear in the TCRdb table, and some are missing; sequencing was by immunoSEQ multiplex PCR. There are approximately 64,000 clones in the sample; about 80% occur only once, and 0.83% lies in the top ten. The source of the sample is a study of blood T cell repertoires in COVID-19. The junction had 19 bases not matched to a gene; V was cut back by 1 base and J by 0 bases. This CDR3 is built from 22 residues. Germline CDR1 reads MNHEY; CDR2 reads SMNVEV (reference sequence). The source material was peripheral blood. This receptor was obtained from a woman aged 70 to 79 with acute or convalescent COVID-19. This chain links TRBV27 with TRBJ2-7; 12 nucleotides line up with TRBD1. The CDR3 DNA reads TGTGCCAGCAGTTTATTCGGGGGTGCTGCTGGGACAGGGGGCATGGGCTCCTACGAGCAGTACTTC. As protein: CASSLFGGAAGTGGMGSYEQYF.